Presented here are 22 T cell receptor beta chains from one specimen sequenced in a study of T cell responses to AZD1222 COVID-19 vaccine. TCRdb keeps only in-frame clones here, not all; method: immunoSEQ multiplex PCR. The sample carries about 84,000 clones, 87% recorded once. Sequenced material: peripheral blood, taken on day 0 of AZD1222 vaccination. The source is an adult in good health.

V gene TRBV7-2 combines with J gene TRBJ1-6; no reliable D call. This CDR3 spans 15 amino acids. Germline lookup yields CDR1 SGHTA and CDR2 FQGNSA. V gave up 3 bases and J gave up 10 bases, with 16 bases separating them. The CDR3 sequence: CASSFEGGPSSPLHF. DNA of the CDR3: TGTGCCAGCAGCTTCGAAGGCGGACCGAGCTCACCCCTCCACTTT. Using reference TRBV7-2 and TRBJ1-6 for the parts outside the CDR3, the full variable domain is GAGVSQSPSNKVTEKGKDVELRCDPISGHTALYWYRQSLGQGLEFLIYFQGNSAPDKSGLPSDRFSAERTGGSVSTLTIQRTQQEDSAVYLCASSFEGGPSSPLHFGNGTRLTVT.

This chain connects TRBV27 to TRBJ2-1, with TRBD1 as a possible D gene (5 bases). Germline V gene sequence: CDR1 MNHEY, CDR2 SMNVEV (reference sequence). V lost 2 bases to trimming and J lost 2 bases, with 10 bases between them. The CDR3 is made up of 15 amino acids. The CDR3 reads CASSLRAGPYNEQFF. For the CDR3, the DNA is TGTGCCAGCAGTTTACGGGCAGGGCCCTACAATGAGCAGTTCTTC.

This chain uses TRBV10-3 with TRBJ2-1; maybe TRBD1 (6 bases). This CDR3 has 14 residues. Per the germline V gene, CDR1 is ENHRY and CDR2 is SYGVKD. V lost 3 bases and J lost 8, with 14 bases in between. CDR3 protein: CAISDLGARDEQFF. DNA of the CDR3: TGTGCCATCAGTGACCTGGGGGCGCGGGATGAGCAGTTCTTC.

The J gene is TRBJ1-1, the V gene TRBV29-1; perhaps TRBD1 as D (5 bases). The CDR3 has 13 residues. Germline V lookup: CDR1 SQVTM, CDR2 ANQGSEA. Trimming pared 6 bases from V and 3 bases from J, leaving 14 bases between. The CDR3 loop is CSVTSQGDTEAFF. CDR3 sequence (DNA): TGCAGCGTGACCAGCCAAGGGGACACTGAAGCTTTCTTT.

Note on this clone: At one of its ends the junction is not consistent with the germline gene, which may arise from a read error. This chain joins TRBV6-2 or TRBV6-3 and TRBJ2-5; 8 nucleotides agree with TRBD2. The germline gives CDR1 MNHEY, CDR2 SVGEGT. The CDR3 runs to 15 residues. Here the CDR3 reads CASSYYGTGGETQYF. The CDR3 nucleotides read TGTGCCAGCAGTTACTACGGGACGGGAGGGGAGACTCAGTACTTC.

CDR3 bases: TGCAGTGCTAGTTCCGGGTTCACAGATACGCAGTATTTT. Amino acid sequence: CSASSGFTDTQYF. The chain joins TRBV20-1 to TRBJ2-3; D remains unclear. The CDR3 totals 13 residues. Trimming cost V 3 bases and J 2 bases, with 9 bases left between them. Germline V gene data show CDR1 as DFQATT and CDR2 as SNEGSKA (reference sequence).

This rearrangement joins TRBV6-4 to TRBJ1-1, with D tentatively TRBD1 (5 bases). Trimming left V 6 bases short and J 1 base short, with 15 bases between. CDR3 length: 15 residues. CDR1 and CDR2 from the germline V gene are MRHNA and SNTAGT. Written as DNA, the CDR3 is TGTGCCAGCAGGGAGTTGGGGGAAGAGAACACTGAAGCTTTCTTT. Amino acid sequence: CASRELGEENTEAFF.

This clone was picked up one time. V usage is TRBV2 and J usage is TRBJ1-2, with TRBD1 identical over 7 bases. The trim removed 6 bases at V and 7 bases at J, leaving 5 bases unmatched. Germline V gives CDR1 SNHLY, CDR2 FYNNEI. This CDR3 has 12 amino acids. For the CDR3, the DNA is TGTGCCAGCAGGGGGGACAGCCTTGGCTACACCTTC. Translated, it gives CASRGDSLGYTF.

The rearrangement uses TRBV6-5 and TRBJ2-7, with D maybe TRBD1 (6 bases). CDR3 length: 16 amino acids. The V and J ends lost 0 bases and 0 bases respectively, with 12 bases between them. Germline lookup yields CDR1 MNHEY and CDR2 SVGAGI. The CDR3 DNA is TGTGCCAGCAGTTACTCTGCCCGGACAGACTCCTACGAGCAGTACTTC. Its translation is CASSYSARTDSYEQYF.

V and J are TRBV29-1 and TRBJ1-1, with a weak D call TRBD1 (5 bases). V dropped 3 bases and J dropped 2 bases, with 13 bases sitting between them. The CDR3 consists of 14 residues. Germline CDR1 SQVTM, CDR2 ANQGSEA. This chain's CDR3 is CSVDPGHSNTEAFF. The CDR3 coding sequence is TGCAGCGTTGACCCCGGACATTCCAACACTGAAGCTTTCTTT.

This clone was detected once. The genes are TRBV5-6 and TRBJ1-4; D is ambiguous. The V end was cut by 4 bases, the J end by 8 bases, with 18 bases between. Per germline, CDR1 SGHDT and CDR2 YYEEEE. The CDR3 contains 15 residues. The CDR3 DNA reads TGTGCCAGCAGCCCCAGTGGGGTGAGCCAGGAAAAACTGTTTTTT. Its translation: CASSPSGVSQEKLFF. Complete variable domain (other parts from reference TRBV5-6 and TRBJ1-4): DAGVTQSPTHLIKTRGQQVTLRCSPKSGHDTVSWYQQALGQGPQFIFQYYEEEERQRGNFPDRFSGHQFPNYSSELNVNALLLGDSALYLCASSPSGVSQEKLFFGSGTQLSVL.

The chain has TRBV20-1 and TRBJ1-2; possibly TRBD1 for D (5 bases). The V gene's germline CDR1 is DFQATT and CDR2 SNEGSKA (reference sequence). The CDR3 is 10 amino acids. V gave up 8 bases and J gave up 8 bases, with 12 bases separating them. CDR3 sequence: CSTREWGYTF. The CDR3, as DNA: TGCAGTACCAGGGAGTGGGGCTACACCTTC.

This sequence joins TRBV30 and TRBJ2-3, with 12 positions matching TRBD2. J lost 9 bases, V lost 4 bases, and 8 bases had no gene match. The germline gives CDR1 GTSNPN, CDR2 SVGIG (reference sequence). CDR3 size: 14 residues. The CDR3 loop is CAWKLAGGEGTQYF. Written as DNA, the CDR3 is TGTGCCTGGAAGCTAGCGGGAGGGGAGGGGACGCAGTATTTT. The variable domain in full, completed from reference TRBV30 and TRBJ2-3, reads SQTIHQWPATLVQPVGSPLSLECTVEGTSNPNLYWYRQAAGRGLQLLFYSVGIGQISSEVPQNLSASRPQDRQFILSSKKLLLSDSGFYLCAWKLAGGEGTQYFGPGTRLTVL.

This chain uses TRBV5-1 with TRBJ2-5; 7 bases are a match to TRBD1. There are 14 residues in the CDR3. Germline trimming cut 2 bases from V and 2 bases from J; bases unmatched to any gene: 3. CDR1 is SGHRS and CDR2 is YFSETQ in the germline V gene. CDR3 nucleotide sequence: TGCGCCAGCAGCTTAGGGACAGCTCAAGAGACCCAGTACTTC. Amino acids: CASSLGTAQETQYF.

The chain couples TRBV5-4 to TRBJ2-2; no clear D gene. Deletions cut 5 bases from V and 1 base from J, with 12 bases between. This CDR3 contains 15 residues. The V gene's germline CDR1 is SGHNT and CDR2 YYREEE (reference sequence). CDR3 nucleotides: TGTGCCAGCAGTTACGTGGCAGGGAACACCGGGGAGCTGTTTTTT. It yields the protein CASSYVAGNTGELFF.

CDR3 region: CAWNGQGNQPQHF. CDR3 sequence (DNA): TGTGCCTGGAACGGCCAGGGCAATCAGCCCCAGCATTTT. The chain recombines TRBV30 with TRBJ1-5; D unresolved. The CDR3 sequence is 13 residues long. Germline V gene lookup returns CDR1 GTSNPN and CDR2 SVGIG (reference sequence). Trimming removed 4 bases at V and 2 bases at J, with 9 bases between.

The V gene is TRBV10-1, the J gene TRBJ1-5, with 7 bases matching TRBD1. Looked up from germline, CDR1 is WNHNN and CDR2 is SYGVQD (reference sequence). The CDR3 has 15 residues. V was clipped by 4 bases and J by 1 base; unmatched bases: 4. CDR3 in DNA: TGCGCCAGCAGTGGGGGGACAGAGAGCAATCAGCCCCAGCATTTT. Translation gives CASSGGTESNQPQHF.

The chain combines TRBV11-3 with TRBJ2-3, with 8 bases fitting TRBD1. Per the germline V gene, CDR1 is SGHNT and CDR2 is YENEEA. This CDR3 has 17 amino acids. Trimming cost V 1 base and J 0 bases; bases outside gene matches: 6. Written as DNA, the CDR3 is TGTGCCAGCAGCTTAGGGTCAGGGGGCCCAAGCACAGATACGCAGTATTTT. Translating gives CASSLGSGGPSTDTQYF. The full variable domain, its missing parts supplied by reference TRBV11-3 and TRBJ2-3, is EAGVVQSPRYKIIEKKQPVAFWCNPISGHNTLYWYLQNLGQGPELLIRYENEEAVDDSQLPKDRFSAERLKGVDSTLKIQPAELGDSAVYLCASSLGSGGPSTDTQYFGPGTRLTVL.

About this clone: One junction end does not reproduce the germline sequence, and a read error may be involved. The V call is TRBV7-7, the J call TRBJ2-5, with TRBD1 matching 10 bases. Germline V CDR1 and CDR2: SSHAT, FNYEAQ (reference sequence). This CDR3 has 14 amino acids. CDR3 coding DNA: TGTGCTAGCAGCTTGGGGACAGGGGAAGAGACCCAGTACTTC. Its translation: CASSLGTGEETQYF. Filled out from reference TRBV7-7 and TRBJ2-5, the complete variable domain reads GAGVSQSPRYKVTKRGQDVTLRCDPISSHATLYWYQQALGQGPEFLTYFNYEAQPDKSGLPSDRFSAERPEGSISTLTIQRTEQRDSAMYRCASSLGTGEETQYFGPGTRLLVL.

V gene TRBV27 combines with J gene TRBJ2-2; 9 bases are shared with TRBD1. This CDR3 is built from 15 residues. Per germline, CDR1 MNHEY and CDR2 SMNVEV (reference sequence). The J segment lost 3 bases and the V segment lost 4 bases, leaving 3 bases of the junction unmatched. Here the CDR3 DNA reads TGTGCCAGCAGTTGGACAGGGGCCTACACCGGGGAGCTGTTTTTT. Its protein product is CASSWTGAYTGELFF.

For the CDR3, the DNA is TGTGCCAGCAGTGATATCTTAGGGAGAGAGACCCAGTACTTC. The encoded protein is CASSDILGRETQYF. V usage is TRBV2 and J usage is TRBJ2-5, with a weak D call TRBD2 (5 bases). Germline V gene sequence: CDR1 SNHLY, CDR2 FYNNEI. Trimming cost V 3 bases and J 4 bases, with 12 bases left between them. CDR3 size: 14 residues.

This clone was seen a single time. The rearrangement uses TRBV7-9 and TRBJ1-2; D possibly corresponds to TRBD1 (6 bases). V was clipped by 5 bases and J by 5 bases, with 15 bases between them. The CDR3 is 14 amino acids. The germline gives CDR1 SEHNR, CDR2 FQNEAQ (reference sequence). CDR3 protein: CASSLRQALYGYTF. CDR3 nucleotides: TGTGCCAGCAGCCTTAGACAGGCACTATATGGCTACACCTTC.